These 5 T cell receptor beta chains were all obtained from the same sample, sequenced in a study of T cell responses to AZD1222 COVID-19 vaccine. TCRdb keeps only in-frame clones here, not all; method: immunoSEQ multiplex PCR. The repertoire holds about 130,000 clones, with approximately 90% as singletons. The material was peripheral blood, obtained on day 0 of AZD1222 vaccination. Receptors originate from an adult in good health.

This CDR3 is CASSSDINQPQHF. The CDR3 DNA reads TGTGCCAGCAGCTCCGACATCAATCAGCCCCAGCATTTT. The V call is TRBV7-9, the J call TRBJ1-5, with D hard to call. The V and J ends lost 4 bases and 3 bases respectively, with 7 bases between them. CDR3 size: 13 residues. Germline V gene sequence: CDR1 SEHNR, CDR2 FQNEAQ (reference sequence). Complete variable domain (other parts from reference TRBV7-9 and TRBJ1-5): DTGVSQNPRHKITKRGQNVTFRCDPISEHNRLYWYRQTLGQGPEFLTYFQNEAQLEKSRLLSDRFSAERPKGSFSTLEIQRTEQGDSAMYLCASSSDINQPQHFGDGTRLSIL.

J is TRBJ2-1 and V is TRBV10-3, with 10 bases matching TRBD2. The V segment lost 7 bases and the J segment 7 bases; nucleotides outside the gene matches: 13. Germline V gene sequence: CDR1 ENHRY, CDR2 SYGVKD. This CDR3 spans 16 amino acids. CDR3 bases: TGTGCCATCATGGGCAGCGGGGGGGCCTCAGGAAATGAGCAGTTCTTC. Translated: CAIMGSGGASGNEQFF.

The chain combines TRBV5-1 with TRBJ2-7, with D tentatively TRBD1 (6 bases). The CDR3 consists of 14 residues. V dropped 4 bases and J dropped 5 bases, with 16 bases sitting between them. Germline V lookup: CDR1 SGHRS, CDR2 YFSETQ. The DNA for the CDR3 is TGCGCCAGCAGCCCCTCCGCAGGGGACAACGAGCAGTACTTC. Protein sequence: CASSPSAGDNEQYF.

The chain carries TRBV5-1 and TRBJ1-6, with D uncertain. Germline-derived CDR1 and CDR2 are SGHRS and YFSETQ. CDR3 length: 17 residues. Trimming left V 0 bases short and J 4 bases short, with 14 bases between. The CDR3 protein is CASSLAGMKSYNSPLHF. The CDR3 nucleotides read TGCGCCAGCAGCTTGGCGGGGATGAAGTCGTATAATTCACCCCTCCACTTT.

V is TRBV6-4 and J is TRBJ1-3; the match to TRBD1 covers 8 bases. CDR1 and CDR2 (germline): MRHNA, SNTAGT. The V and J ends lost 4 bases and 0 bases, in that order; junction bases with no gene match: 14. The CDR3 length is 19 residues. CDR3: CASSVCRATGGYSGNTIYF. The CDR3 nucleotides are TGTGCCAGCAGTGTCTGTAGGGCAACAGGGGGTTACTCTGGAAACACCATATATTTT.